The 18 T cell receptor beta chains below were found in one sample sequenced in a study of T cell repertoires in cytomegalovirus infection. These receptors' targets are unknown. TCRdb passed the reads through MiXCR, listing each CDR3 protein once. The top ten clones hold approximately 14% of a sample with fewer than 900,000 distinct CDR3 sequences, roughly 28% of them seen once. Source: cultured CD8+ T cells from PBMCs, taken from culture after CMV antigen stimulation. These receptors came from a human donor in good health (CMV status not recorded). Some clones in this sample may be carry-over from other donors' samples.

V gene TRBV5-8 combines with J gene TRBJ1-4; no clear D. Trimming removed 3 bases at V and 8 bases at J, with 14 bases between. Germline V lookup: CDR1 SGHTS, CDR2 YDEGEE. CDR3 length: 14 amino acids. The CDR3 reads CASSWNPPIEKLFF. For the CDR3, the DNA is TGTGCCAGCAGCTGGAATCCACCTATAGAAAAACTGTTTTTT.

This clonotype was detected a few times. The CDR3 sequence is CASSQDQPQHF. DNA of the CDR3: TGCGCCAGCAGCCAAGATCAGCCCCAGCATTTT. V and J are TRBV4-3 and TRBJ1-5, with unresolved D. The germline CDR1 and CDR2 sequences are LGHNA and YSLEER. Trimming took off 0 bases at V and 6 bases at J, with 0 bases between the two ends. The CDR3 has 11 amino acids.

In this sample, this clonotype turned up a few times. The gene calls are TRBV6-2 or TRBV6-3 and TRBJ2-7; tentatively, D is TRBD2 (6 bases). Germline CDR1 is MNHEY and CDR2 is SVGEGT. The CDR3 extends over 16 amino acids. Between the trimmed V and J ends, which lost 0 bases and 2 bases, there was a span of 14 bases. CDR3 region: CASSYSSGRGTYEQYF. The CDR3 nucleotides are TGTGCCAGCAGTTACTCGTCGGGGCGCGGGACCTACGAGCAGTACTTC.

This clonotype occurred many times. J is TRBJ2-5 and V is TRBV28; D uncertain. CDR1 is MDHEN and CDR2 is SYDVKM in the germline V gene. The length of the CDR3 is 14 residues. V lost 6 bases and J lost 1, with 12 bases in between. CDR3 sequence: CASSLRGRQETQYF. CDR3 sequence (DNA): TGTGCCAGCAGCCTCCGAGGACGCCAAGAGACCCAGTACTTC.

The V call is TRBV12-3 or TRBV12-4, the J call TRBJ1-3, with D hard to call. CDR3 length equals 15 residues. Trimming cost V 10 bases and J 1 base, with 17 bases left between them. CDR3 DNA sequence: TGTGCCATTCGTGGGGTACTTGCTTCTGGAAACACCATATATTTT. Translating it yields CAIRGVLASGNTIYF.

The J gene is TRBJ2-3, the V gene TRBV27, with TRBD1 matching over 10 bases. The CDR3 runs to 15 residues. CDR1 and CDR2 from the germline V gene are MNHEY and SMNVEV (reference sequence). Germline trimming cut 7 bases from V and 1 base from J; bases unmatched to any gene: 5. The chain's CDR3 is CASNSGTGGTDTQYF. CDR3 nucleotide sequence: TGTGCCAGCAACTCCGGGACAGGGGGCACAGATACGCAGTATTTT.

CDR3 bases: TGTGCCAGCAGCGTAGCTAGCGGTTATGGCTACACCTTC. It translates to CASSVASGYGYTF. This chain links TRBV9 with TRBJ1-2, with D uncertain. Trimming left V 0 bases short and J 5 bases short, with 8 bases between. This CDR3 is 13 amino acids long. Per the germline V gene, CDR1 is SGDLS and CDR2 is YYNGEE.

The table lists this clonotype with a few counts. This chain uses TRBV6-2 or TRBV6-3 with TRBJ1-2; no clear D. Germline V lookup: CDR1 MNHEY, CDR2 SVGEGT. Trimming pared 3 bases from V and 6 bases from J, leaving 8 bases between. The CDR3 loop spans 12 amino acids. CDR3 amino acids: CASSYPTNGYTF. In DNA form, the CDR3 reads TGTGCCAGCAGTTATCCCACGAATGGCTACACCTTC.

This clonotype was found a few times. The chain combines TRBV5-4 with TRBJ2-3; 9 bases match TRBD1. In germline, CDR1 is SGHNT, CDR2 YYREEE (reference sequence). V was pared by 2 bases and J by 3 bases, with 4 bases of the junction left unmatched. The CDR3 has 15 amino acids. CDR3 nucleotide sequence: TGTGCCAGCAGCTTTGGGACAGGGTATACAGATACGCAGTATTTT. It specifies CASSFGTGYTDTQYF.

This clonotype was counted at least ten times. The CDR3 sequence is CASSLTGTRPDTQYF. The CDR3 DNA reads as TGTGCCAGCAGCTTGACCGGGACTAGGCCGGATACGCAGTATTTT. V and J are TRBV7-3 and TRBJ2-3, with 8 bases lining up with TRBD2. V lost 3 bases to trimming and J lost 6 bases; unmatched junction nucleotides: 8. Germline lookup yields CDR1 SGHTA and CDR2 FQGTGA. The CDR3 length is 15 residues.

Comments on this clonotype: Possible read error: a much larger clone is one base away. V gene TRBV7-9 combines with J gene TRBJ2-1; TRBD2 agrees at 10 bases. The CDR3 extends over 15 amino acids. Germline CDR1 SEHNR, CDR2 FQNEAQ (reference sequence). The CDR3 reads CASSLVAGGINDQFF. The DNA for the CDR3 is TGTGCCAGCAGCTTAGTAGCGGGGGGAATCAATGATCAGTTCTTC.

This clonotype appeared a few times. Here the CDR3 DNA reads TGCAGCGTTGATCTGGACACAGAGGGCTACGAGCAGTACTTC. Its protein is CSVDLDTEGYEQYF. The rearrangement links TRBV29-1 to TRBJ2-7; D may correspond to TRBD1 or TRBD2 (5 bases each). V lost 3 bases and J 3 bases, leaving 15 bases between the germline ends. The CDR3 contains 14 residues. From germline, CDR1 is SQVTM and CDR2 ANQGSEA.

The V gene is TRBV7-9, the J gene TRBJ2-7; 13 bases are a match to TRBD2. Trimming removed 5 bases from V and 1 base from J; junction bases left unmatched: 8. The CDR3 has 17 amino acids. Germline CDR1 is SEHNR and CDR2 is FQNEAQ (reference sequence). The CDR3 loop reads CASSMGLAGPTSYEQYV. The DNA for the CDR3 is TGTGCCAGCAGCATGGGACTAGCGGGGCCCACTTCCTACGAGCAGTACGTC.

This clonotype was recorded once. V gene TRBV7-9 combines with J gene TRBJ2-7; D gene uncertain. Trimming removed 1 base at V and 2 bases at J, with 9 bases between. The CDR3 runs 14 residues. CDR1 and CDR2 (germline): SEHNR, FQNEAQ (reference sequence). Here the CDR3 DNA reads TGTGCCAGCAGCTTAGGTCCAGTCCCCTACGAGCAGTACGTC. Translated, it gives CASSLGPVPYEQYV.

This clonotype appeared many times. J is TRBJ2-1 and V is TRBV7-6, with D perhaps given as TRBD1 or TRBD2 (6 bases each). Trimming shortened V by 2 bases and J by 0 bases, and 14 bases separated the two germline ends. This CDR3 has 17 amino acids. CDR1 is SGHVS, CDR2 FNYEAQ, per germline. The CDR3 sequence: CASSLYGGAGSYNEQFF. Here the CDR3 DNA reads TGTGCCAGCAGCTTATACGGGGGCGCGGGCTCCTACAATGAGCAGTTCTTC.

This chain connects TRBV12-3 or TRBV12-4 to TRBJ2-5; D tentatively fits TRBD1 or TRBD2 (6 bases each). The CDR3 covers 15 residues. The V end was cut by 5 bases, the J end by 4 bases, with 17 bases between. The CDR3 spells CASSPEGGDRETQYF. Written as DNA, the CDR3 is TGTGCCAGCAGTCCGGAGGGGGGAGATAGAGAGACCCAGTACTTC.

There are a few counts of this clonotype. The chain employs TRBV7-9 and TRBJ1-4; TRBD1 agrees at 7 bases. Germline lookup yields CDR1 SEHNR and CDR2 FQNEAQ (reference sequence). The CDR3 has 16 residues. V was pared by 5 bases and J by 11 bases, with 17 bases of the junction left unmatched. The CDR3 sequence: CASSPSWPDIRGKLFF. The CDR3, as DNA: TGTGCCAGCAGCCCTTCGTGGCCGGACATCAGGGGGAAACTGTTTTTT. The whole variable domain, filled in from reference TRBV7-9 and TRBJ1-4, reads DTGVSQNPRHKITKRGQNVTFRCDPISEHNRLYWYRQTLGQGPEFLTYFQNEAQLEKSRLLSDRFSAERPKGSFSTLEIQRTEQGDSAMYLCASSPSWPDIRGKLFFGSGTQLSVL.

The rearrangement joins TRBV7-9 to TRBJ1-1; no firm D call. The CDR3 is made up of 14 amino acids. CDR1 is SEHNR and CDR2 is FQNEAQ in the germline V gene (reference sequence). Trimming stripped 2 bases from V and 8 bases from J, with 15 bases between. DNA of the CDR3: TGTGCCAGCAGCTTACTCGACGGAACATCGGAAGCTTTCTTT. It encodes CASSLLDGTSEAFF.